The T cell receptor (beta chain) described here comes from a study of T cell repertoires in aging, cancer and after chemotherapy (dated by TCRdb to the late 2010s). In the study overall: The donors fell into six age groups ranging from 30 or younger to 70 or older, and each group had at least three individuals. Alongside some 98 healthy donors serving as a reference group, the cohort included approximately 220 cancer patients, of whom about 94 had hematological cancers and approximately 120 had solid cancers. To look at immunoaging and at how T cells reconstitute after chemotherapy, the study profiled TCR beta repertoires in peripheral blood from both healthy donors and cancer patients. The full dataset contained several million TCR reads. Control TCR repertoires from healthy donors were recorded over several months to years, and clear clonal overlap was observed across re-sampling. What the study reported, not specific to this receptor: In healthy donors, the decline in TCR diversity with age was mainly due to loss of richness, whereas in cancer patients loss of evenness also played a role. Compared with age-matched healthy donors, untreated patients with either hematological or solid cancers had significantly lower TCR diversity in the blood along with higher clonality. Median generation probability increased over the chemotherapy interval in both cancer cohorts, suggesting repertoire reconstitution through rebound thymic output. According to the authors, the repertoire data do not allow conclusions to be drawn about immunological memory after chemotherapy.

A word on this clonotype: This clone's antigen is unknown. No base quality information exists; no much larger clone differs at one position.

Rearranged TRB sequences spanning V, D and J segments were amplified in a multiplex touch-down PCR with a mixed TRB-A/B primer pool. Two consecutive PCR reactions with Phusion HS II polymerase added Illumina adapters and sample indices to the amplicons. After gel purification with the NucleoSpin Gel and PCR Clean-up kit, the amplicons were checked using Qubit and an Agilent 2100 Bioanalyzer. Libraries were sequenced on an Illumina MiSeq using 600-cycle, single-indexed, paired-end runs. Per the authors' processing: MiXCR versions 2.12 and 3.0.5 were used to process TRB sequences. A clone was defined as each unique CDR3 nucleotide sequence, and only productive sequences supported by at least two reads were kept. Repertoire metrics included Shannon diversity, evenness, clonality (one minus evenness), and alpha-parameterized diversity profiles from alpha 0 to 5. The IGoR algorithm was used to calculate generation probabilities for clones in the paired samples taken before and after chemotherapy. TCRdb trimmed public reads at Q25 via fastp, called clones via MiXCR and kept in-frame beta chains. Rows with a matching CDR3 protein are joined into one entry that keeps the most common DNA and genes. The V and J calls were not made by the authors but by TCRdb's processing. Present in this sample are more than 9,500 distinct CDR3 sequences, about two fifths of which were seen just once. The ten most abundant clones make up 8% to 10% of the sample.

Genomic DNA extracted from peripheral blood, rather than sorted cells or RNA, was used as the source for amplification of TCR beta rearrangements. There are 15 amino acids in the CDR3, from cysteine to phenylalanine inclusive. This entry keeps only the CDR3 DNA: 45 bases, framed from base 1. At the junction V is shortened by 2 bases and J by 0 bases; bases outside the gene matches: 1. CDR1 and CDR2 are drawn from the germline V gene (reference sequence): MNHNY, SVGAGI. The specimen was blood. The chain links TRBV6-6 with TRBJ2-7, and 10 junction bases match TRBD2. The clonotype was recovered from a human donor in good health. The CDR3 amino acid sequence is: CASSYQREGSYEQYF. The nucleotide sequence is given as TGTGCCAGCAGTTACCAGCGGGAGGGCTCCTACGAGCAGTACTTC.